This TCR beta chain was sequenced during a study of blood T cell repertoires in COVID-19. For the study at large: Italy, Spain and the United States were the sources of the convalescent and acute COVID-19 samples. T cells, B-cell-depleted T cells, or PBMCs provided the cDNA or gDNA that served as material.

Only a few counts were recorded for this clone. The authors' processing: Amplification with reference gene primers provided the estimates of nucleated cell counts. The data were produced by immunoSEQ multiplex PCR, yet TCRdb's version contains in-frame clones alone and is incomplete. Clone size and the V and J calls come from that table; the DNA yielded D and trimming. The sample shows tens of thousands of clones, around three quarters of them seen only once. Germline CDR1 SGHAT, CDR2 FQNNGV. This CDR3 region has 14 residues. V lost 5 bases, J lost 4 bases, and 15 bases lay in between. The specimen was peripheral blood. The V and J genes are TRBV11-2 and TRBJ2-7, with TRBD1 as a possible D gene (5 bases). The clonotype originates from a human donor in a cohort sampled during active COVID-19. This CDR3 reads CASSPPAGPYEQYF. The CDR3 nucleotides are TGTGCCAGCAGCCCGCCCGCAGGGCCGTACGAGCAGTACTTC.